What follows describes a single TCR beta chain. Germline CDR1 reads SGHVS; CDR2 reads FNYEAQ. This CDR3 has 14 amino acids. The ends were cut back, 0 bases at V and 6 bases at J, with 11 bases in the middle. These data come from a study of blood T cell repertoires in COVID-19. Which cohort a participant joined came from the clinical history participants gave. Generated by immunoSEQ multiplex PCR, the TCRdb table keeps only in-frame clones and is missing some. The repertoire holds about 220,000 clones, 70% to 85% seen once, with about 1.3% in the top ten. The gene calls are TRBV7-6 and TRBJ1-1; no reliable D call. Sequences were obtained from PBMCs or T cells enriched from blood (not recorded which). This sequence originates from a woman in her forties with acute COVID-19. The CDR3, as DNA: TGTGCCAGCAGCTTAGCGGGCGACGGGGCTGAAGCTTTCTTT. It specifies CASSLAGDGAEAFF. The full variable domain, its missing parts supplied by reference TRBV7-6 and TRBJ1-1, is GAGVSQSPRYKVTKRGQDVALRCDPISGHVSLYWYRQALGQGPEFLTYFNYEAQQDKSGLPNDRFSAERPEGSISTLTIQRTEQRDSAMYRCASSLAGDGAEAFFGQGTRLTVV.